Following are 26 T cell receptor beta chains from one sample sequenced in a study of graft-versus-host responses after intestinal transplantation. Antigens for these TCRs are unknown. The table came from immunoSEQ multiplex PCR; TCRdb's copy has only in-frame clones and leaves some out. The table includes 90,000 to 150,000 clones, roughly 95% detected once. The material was unstimulated CD8+ T cells sorted from spleen or lymph node cells, obtained before intestinal transplant. Receptor source: a human donor who received an intestinal transplant.

The V gene is TRBV30, the J gene TRBJ1-1; D remains unclear. The CDR3 sequence is 14 residues long. V was cut by 2 bases and J by 0 bases, with 10 bases left in between. Germline V gene sequence: CDR1 GTSNPN, CDR2 SVGIG (reference sequence). The CDR3 loop is CAWSKRYMNTEAFF. For the CDR3, the DNA is TGTGCCTGGAGTAAGCGGTACATGAACACTGAAGCTTTCTTT.

The sample holds one count of this clone. V and J are TRBV6-1 and TRBJ2-3; perhaps TRBD2 as D (5 bases). The germline CDR1 and CDR2 sequences are MNHNS and SASEGT. This CDR3 region has 15 residues. V lost 4 bases and J lost 2, with 13 bases in between. CDR3 sequence: CASSGRGRYTDTQYF. CDR3 DNA: TGTGCCAGCAGTGGCCGAGGGCGGTACACAGATACGCAGTATTTT.

The genes are TRBV5-4 and TRBJ2-1; D gene unclear. The V gene's germline CDR1 is SGHNT and CDR2 YYREEE (reference sequence). Trimming removed 4 bases at V and 0 bases at J, with 11 bases between. The CDR3 totals 15 residues. CDR3 bases: TGTGCCAGCAGCCGACGAGCTGGCTCCTACAATGAGCAGTTCTTC. Its translation is CASSRRAGSYNEQFF. The whole variable domain, remainder taken from reference TRBV5-4 and TRBJ2-1, is ETGVTQSPTHLIKTRGQQVTLRCSSQSGHNTVSWYQQALGQGPQFIFQYYREEENGRGNFPPRFSGLQFPNYSSELNVNALELDDSALYLCASSRRAGSYNEQFFGPGTRLTVL.

The chain carries TRBV19 and TRBJ1-1; the D gene is possibly TRBD1 (5 bases). The CDR3 is 13 residues long. V was cut by 3 bases and J by 3 bases, with 8 bases left in between. Germline loops: CDR1 LNHDA, CDR2 SQIVND (reference sequence). The CDR3 nucleotides read TGTGCCAGTAGTATCAAGGGACACACTGAAGCTTTCTTT. Translating gives CASSIKGHTEAFF.

The CDR3 DNA sequence: TGTGCCAGCCAAGTGGGGATACAGGAGCAGTTCTTC. Amino acids: CASQVGIQEQFF. The chain employs TRBV19 and TRBJ2-1; D not certain. Germline assignment: CDR1 LNHDA and CDR2 SQIVND (reference sequence). This CDR3 is built from 12 residues. Trimming left V 9 bases short and J 10 bases short, with 16 bases between.

The chain couples TRBV7-9 to TRBJ2-7; D gene unclear. This CDR3 region has 13 residues. Germline values: CDR1 SEHNR, CDR2 FQNEAQ (reference sequence). Trimming removed 5 bases at V and 4 bases at J, with 12 bases between. The CDR3 here is CASSLEPGYEQYF. DNA of the CDR3: TGTGCCAGCAGCCTTGAACCCGGGTACGAGCAGTACTTC.

The V gene is TRBV7-3, the J gene TRBJ2-3; no clear D. The CDR3 extends over 15 amino acids. V was clipped by 0 bases and J by 0 bases, with 7 bases between them. Germline values: CDR1 SGHTA, CDR2 FQGTGA. CDR3 nucleotides: TGTGCCAGCAGCTTAACGGGGTCCAGCACAGATACGCAGTATTTT. Translating gives CASSLTGSSTDTQYF.

V usage is TRBV11-2 and J usage is TRBJ2-7; 13 bases line up with TRBD2. This CDR3 spans 17 amino acids. Germline V lookup: CDR1 SGHAT, CDR2 FQNNGV. The V gene end was trimmed by 2 bases and the J gene end by 5 bases; junction bases not matched to a gene: 9. CDR3 loop: CASSLSGLAGVGHEQYF. CDR3 nucleotide sequence: TGTGCCAGCAGCTTAAGTGGACTAGCGGGAGTCGGGCACGAGCAGTACTTC. The full variable domain, with the rest looked up from reference TRBV11-2 and TRBJ2-7, is EAGVAQSPRYKIIEKRQSVAFWCNPISGHATLYWYQQILGQGPKLLIQFQNNGVVDDSQLPKDRFSAERLKGVDSTLKIQPAKLEDSAVYLCASSLSGLAGVGHEQYFGPGTRLTVT.

The chain couples TRBV5-6 to TRBJ1-5; D may be TRBD1 (5 bases). The CDR3 is 15 amino acids. V gave up 2 bases and J gave up 4 bases, with 13 bases separating them. Germline V gene data show CDR1 as SGHDT and CDR2 as YYEEEE. In nucleotides, the CDR3 is TGTGCCAGCAGCTTTGGCCCCCAGGGTAATCAGCCCCAGCATTTT. Translation gives CASSFGPQGNQPQHF.

This chain links TRBV2 with TRBJ1-1; the match to TRBD1 covers 9 bases. Unmatched junction bases numbered 6, after V lost 7 bases and J lost 0 bases. The CDR3 is made up of 15 amino acids. Looked up from germline, CDR1 is SNHLY and CDR2 is FYNNEI. The CDR3 loop is CASMGGQGMNTEAFF. The CDR3 DNA is TGTGCCAGCATGGGGGGACAGGGTATGAACACTGAAGCTTTCTTT.

V and J are TRBV4-1 and TRBJ2-1, with 13 bases that match TRBD2. Germline-derived CDR1 and CDR2 are MGHRA and YSYEKL. The CDR3 contains 18 residues. V lost 3 bases to trimming and J lost 3 bases; unmatched junction nucleotides: 8. The CDR3 reads CASSHTSGRASRYNEQFF. DNA for the CDR3: TGCGCCAGCAGCCATACTAGCGGGAGGGCCTCCCGCTACAATGAGCAGTTCTTC.

The chain has TRBV27 and TRBJ2-1; tentatively, D is TRBD2 (5 bases). This CDR3 comprises 16 residues. The V end was cut by 2 bases, the J end by 3 bases, with 14 bases between. Per germline, CDR1 MNHEY and CDR2 SMNVEV (reference sequence). CDR3 sequence: CASSLGWTGGYNEQFF. The CDR3 DNA reads as TGTGCCAGCAGTTTAGGTTGGACTGGAGGCTACAATGAGCAGTTCTTC.

This CDR3 is CASVDRALYNEQFF. The CDR3, as DNA: TGTGCCAGCGTTGACAGGGCGTTATACAATGAGCAGTTCTTC. The chain couples TRBV2 to TRBJ2-1, with TRBD1 matching over 7 bases. V shed 8 bases, J shed 4 bases, and the junction held 8 bases outside the gene matches. Germline CDR1 is SNHLY and CDR2 is FYNNEI. The CDR3 has 14 amino acids. Drawing the rest from reference TRBV2 and TRBJ2-1, the complete variable domain is EPEVTQTPSHQVTQMGQEVILRCVPISNHLYFYWYRQILGQKVEFLVSFYNNEISEKSEIFDDQFSVERPDGSNFTLKIRSTKLEDSAMYFCASVDRALYNEQFFGPGTRLTVL.

This chain connects TRBV28 to TRBJ2-3; 7 bases fit TRBD2. The junction had 6 bases not matched to a gene; V was cut back by 3 bases and J by 3 bases. The CDR3 spans 15 residues. CDR1 MDHEN and CDR2 SYDVKM come from the germline V gene. CDR3 protein: CASSFQREITDTQYF. DNA for the CDR3: TGTGCCAGCAGTTTCCAGCGGGAAATTACAGATACGCAGTATTTT.

This clone was seen a single time. The CDR3 loop reads CASSSGSEQYF. The CDR3 DNA reads TGTGCCAGCAGCTCAGGATCTGAGCAGTACTTC. The rearrangement joins TRBV11-3 to TRBJ2-7; no firm D call. CDR1 is SGHNT and CDR2 is YENEEA in the germline V gene. The V end was cut by 4 bases, the J end by 7 bases, with 8 bases between. This CDR3 has 11 residues.

The chain is built from TRBV11-2 and TRBJ2-5; maybe TRBD2 (6 bases). The germline gives CDR1 SGHAT, CDR2 FQNNGV. This CDR3 has 16 amino acids. Trimming removed 6 bases at V and 0 bases at J, with 17 bases between. CDR3 in DNA: TGTGCCAGCAGGTCGGCGGGGTTGTGGAACCAAGAGACCCAGTACTTC. As protein: CASRSAGLWNQETQYF. The full variable domain, rest sourced from reference TRBV11-2 and TRBJ2-5, is EAGVAQSPRYKIIEKRQSVAFWCNPISGHATLYWYQQILGQGPKLLIQFQNNGVVDDSQLPKDRFSAERLKGVDSTLKIQPAKLEDSAVYLCASRSAGLWNQETQYFGPGTRLLVL.

The gene calls are TRBV9 and TRBJ1-1; D gene ambiguous. This CDR3 has 13 residues. V lost 0 bases and J 3 bases, leaving 6 bases between the germline ends. The germline CDR1 and CDR2 sequences are SGDLS and YYNGEE. CDR3 in DNA: TGTGCCAGCAGCGTAGCATCGTACACTGAAGCTTTCTTT. Protein: CASSVASYTEAFF.

The chain couples TRBV6-4 to TRBJ1-2; no reliable D call. V lost 1 base and J 12 bases, leaving 12 bases between the germline ends. Germline CDR1 is MRHNA and CDR2 is SNTAGT. The CDR3 has 12 residues. The CDR3 spells CASSDFEEGDTF. The DNA for the CDR3 is TGTGCCAGCAGTGACTTTGAGGAGGGCGACACCTTC.

The chain carries TRBV4-3 and TRBJ2-1, with 9 bases fitting TRBD1. Unmatched junction bases numbered 11, after V lost 3 bases and J lost 5 bases. The germline CDR1 and CDR2 sequences are LGHNA and YSLEER. CDR3 length: 17 amino acids. CDR3 DNA sequence: TGCGCCAGCAGCCACGGACAGGGGCCACCTGGTGACAATGAGCAGTTCTTC. Encoded protein: CASSHGQGPPGDNEQFF.

The chain combines TRBV5-6 with TRBJ2-2, with TRBD2 identical over 7 bases. Germline CDR1 reads SGHDT; CDR2 reads YYEEEE. The CDR3 extends over 17 amino acids. The ends lost 1 base at V and 7 bases at J; junction bases unmatched: 13. CDR3 nucleotides: TGTGCCAGCAGCTTGATTCGGGCGGGAGCTCGAGGCGGGGAGCTGTTTTTT. Translation gives CASSLIRAGARGGELFF. The full variable domain, rest sourced from reference TRBV5-6 and TRBJ2-2, is DAGVTQSPTHLIKTRGQQVTLRCSPKSGHDTVSWYQQALGQGPQFIFQYYEEEERQRGNFPDRFSGHQFPNYSSELNVNALLLGDSALYLCASSLIRAGARGGELFFGEGSRLTVL.

DNA for the CDR3: TGCGCCAGCAGCCAGTCTAGCGGGAACTCCTACGAGCAGTACTTC. This translates into CASSQSSGNSYEQYF. This rearrangement joins TRBV4-1 to TRBJ2-7, with TRBD2 matching 9 bases. Germline assignment: CDR1 MGHRA and CDR2 YSYEKL. The length of the CDR3 is 15 residues. V trimming: 3 bases; J trimming: 0 bases; junction bases outside the gene matches: 3.

The chain joins TRBV7-9 to TRBJ2-1; 11 bases fit TRBD2. The V segment lost 5 bases and the J segment 0 bases; nucleotides outside the gene matches: 12. CDR1 SEHNR and CDR2 FQNEAQ come from the germline V gene (reference sequence). This CDR3 has 19 amino acids. The CDR3 loop is CASSPGTSGKSSSYNEQFF. CDR3 nucleotide sequence: TGTGCCAGCAGCCCCGGGACTAGCGGAAAATCCAGCTCCTACAATGAGCAGTTCTTC.

This clone was seen a single time. The genes are TRBV2 and TRBJ2-7; D gene ambiguous. The CDR3 totals 15 residues. V was clipped by 4 bases and J by 2 bases, with 15 bases between them. Germline V lookup: CDR1 SNHLY, CDR2 FYNNEI. Written as DNA, the CDR3 is TGTGCCAGCAGTGCTGGCATCGACGTAACCTACGAGCAGTACTTC. Protein product: CASSAGIDVTYEQYF. The complete variable domain, with remaining parts taken from reference TRBV2 and TRBJ2-7, reads EPEVTQTPSHQVTQMGQEVILRCVPISNHLYFYWYRQILGQKVEFLVSFYNNEISEKSEIFDDQFSVERPDGSNFTLKIRSTKLEDSAMYFCASSAGIDVTYEQYFGPGTRLTVT.

The CDR3 protein is CASSVAGLSTDTQYF. As DNA, the CDR3 is TGTGCCAGCAGCGTAGCTGGGCTTAGCACAGATACGCAGTATTTT. The V gene is TRBV9, the J gene TRBJ2-3; D remains unclear. Germline CDR1 is SGDLS and CDR2 is YYNGEE. V lost 0 bases and J lost 0, with 8 bases in between. This CDR3 has 15 residues.

This clone was seen once. The CDR3 bases are TGTGCCAGCAGCCCCCCGGGGTTGGCGCAAGAAGCTTTCTTT. Its translation: CASSPPGLAQEAFF. The chain uses TRBV7-9 and TRBJ1-1, with D unresolved. CDR1 SEHNR and CDR2 FQNEAQ come from the germline V gene (reference sequence). V was shortened by 5 bases and J by 8 bases, with 18 bases between the two germline ends. The CDR3 runs 14 residues.

The chain has TRBV6-1 and TRBJ1-5; no firm D call. The CDR3 is made up of 15 amino acids. Trimming took off 3 bases at V and 3 bases at J, with 12 bases between the two ends. Looked up from germline, CDR1 is MNHNS and CDR2 is SASEGT. CDR3 sequence reads: CASSDWVPSNQPQHF. DNA of the CDR3: TGTGCCAGCAGTGACTGGGTCCCGTCCAATCAGCCCCAGCATTTT.